The 31 T cell receptor beta chains presented below share a single source sample, sequenced in a study of response to subunit inactivated influenza vaccine. One entry per CDR3 protein, called by TCRdb with MiXCR from the RT-PCR reads. Among 500,000 to 550,000 distinct CDR3 sequences, approximately 7.2% were seen once, and the ten largest hold roughly 14%. The sample was PBMCs from blood, taken less than 30 months after vaccination. The receptor source for this set is a man between 50 and 69 years old who received an inactivated influenza vaccine.

The V call is TRBV11-2, the J call TRBJ2-1; possible D gene TRBD1, 6 bases. CDR1 and CDR2 (germline): SGHAT, FQNNGV. The length of the CDR3 is 16 residues. Deletions cut 4 bases from V and 0 bases from J, with 13 bases between. In DNA, the CDR3 is TGTGCCAGCAGCTGGGTGGGACAAAGCTCCTACAATGAGCAGTTCTTC. This sequence encodes CASSWVGQSSYNEQFF.

The chain is built from TRBV6-2 or TRBV6-3 and TRBJ2-7; 7 bases align to TRBD2. The CDR3 is 14 residues long. After removal of 1 base from V and 7 bases from J, the junction contained 7 bases not matched to a gene. Looked up from germline, CDR1 is MNHEY and CDR2 is SVGEGT. CDR3 DNA sequence: TGTGCCAGCAGTTACTGGCGGGAGCAAGGGGAGCAGTACTTC. Its translation: CASSYWREQGEQYF.

This clonotype showed up just a few times. The CDR3 is CASSLGTRLGQYF. The CDR3 DNA is TGTGCCAGCAGTTTAGGGACCAGGTTAGGGCAGTACTTC. The gene calls are TRBV12-3 or TRBV12-4 and TRBJ2-7; D is uncertain. The CDR3 contains 13 residues. V lost 1 base to trimming and J lost 9 bases, with 13 bases between them.

This clonotype was seen at least ten times. The chain uses TRBV25-1 and TRBJ2-5; 7 nucleotides match TRBD2. J gave up 7 bases and V 1 base, and 6 bases lay outside the gene matches. Germline CDR1 MGHDK, CDR2 SYGVNS. This CDR3 is 14 amino acids long. The CDR3 nucleotides read TGTGCCAGCAGTGAATTTGCGTTAGCGGGGACCCAGTACTTC. Translation gives CASSEFALAGTQYF.

This clonotype has only a few counts. This chain joins TRBV6-2 or TRBV6-3 and TRBJ2-5, with a weak D call TRBD1 (6 bases). V was cut by 7 bases and J by 5 bases, with 17 bases left in between. The CDR3 is made up of 14 amino acids. The germline gives CDR1 MNHEY, CDR2 SVGEGT. The CDR3 is CASKRDTGLETQYF. The CDR3 DNA reads as TGTGCCAGCAAAAGGGACACGGGTTTGGAGACCCAGTACTTC.

This sequence joins TRBV20-1 and TRBJ2-7; D may be TRBD1 (6 bases). Germline V CDR1 and CDR2: DFQATT, SNEGSKA (reference sequence). V lost 4 bases, J lost 5 bases, and 18 bases lay in between. This CDR3 region has 14 residues. CDR3: CSANPPRGTNEQYF. In DNA, the CDR3 is TGCAGTGCTAACCCCCCGAGGGGGACCAACGAGCAGTACTTC.

This clonotype was recorded at least ten times. CDR3 amino acids: CASSQGHDYGYTF. The CDR3 bases are TGTGCCAGCAGCCAGGGACACGACTATGGCTACACCTTC. The V gene is TRBV4-2, the J gene TRBJ1-2; a possible D gene is TRBD1 (6 bases). From germline, CDR1 is LGHNA and CDR2 YNFKEQ. This CDR3 is 13 amino acids long. The ends were cut back, 3 bases at V and 3 bases at J, with 8 bases in the middle.

Many counts were recorded for this clonotype. V gene TRBV6-5 combines with J gene TRBJ2-2; D is unresolved. The CDR3 is made up of 16 amino acids. CDR1 is MNHEY and CDR2 is SVGAGI in the germline V gene. Trimming pared 0 bases from V and 1 base from J, leaving 9 bases between. The CDR3 sequence: CASSYSEGMNTGELFF. In nucleotides, the CDR3 is TGTGCCAGCAGTTACTCCGAAGGCATGAACACCGGGGAGCTGTTTTTT.

This clonotype has ten or more counts. The chain links TRBV5-1 to TRBJ2-3; the match to TRBD2 covers 8 bases. Germline values: CDR1 SGHRS, CDR2 YFSETQ. The CDR3 consists of 16 residues. The junction had 9 bases not matched to a gene; V was cut back by 0 bases and J by 6 bases. This CDR3 reads CASSLEGTSLFDTQYF. For the CDR3, the DNA is TGCGCCAGCAGCTTGGAGGGGACTAGTCTCTTCGATACGCAGTATTTT.

This clonotype was seen only a few times. The chain joins TRBV20-1 to TRBJ1-1; TRBD1 is a possible D gene (5 bases). Trimming took off 6 bases at V and 0 bases at J, with 20 bases between the two ends. The CDR3 consists of 16 residues. Germline assignment: CDR1 DFQATT and CDR2 SNEGSKA (reference sequence). DNA of the CDR3: TGCAGTGCCTGCAGGTTTCGGGACTGGATGAACACTGAAGCTTTCTTT. Translated, it gives CSACRFRDWMNTEAFF.

This clonotype was observed a handful of times. The genes are TRBV7-2 and TRBJ2-5; D unclear. Germline V gives CDR1 SGHTA, CDR2 FQGNSA. This CDR3 has 13 amino acids. V lost 1 base and J lost 5, with 8 bases in between. The DNA for the CDR3 is TGTGCCAGCAGCTTAGGCAGCATTGAGACCCAGTACTTC. Its translation is CASSLGSIETQYF.

J is TRBJ2-3 and V is TRBV29-1; 8 bases map to TRBD2. Germline CDR1 is SQVTM and CDR2 is ANQGSEA. This CDR3 has 12 residues. V trimming: 8 bases; J trimming: 13 bases; junction bases outside the gene matches: 14. CDR3 nucleotides: TGCAGCTTTAAAACACAGCGGGGGCAGGAGTATTTT. This sequence encodes CSFKTQRGQEYF.

This clonotype was detected ten times or more. This chain uses TRBV19 with TRBJ2-7; TRBD2 might be the D (5 bases). The CDR3 length is 12 residues. The V end lost 3 bases, the J end lost 3 bases, and 6 bases lay between the germline ends. Germline CDR1 is LNHDA and CDR2 is SQIVND (reference sequence). The CDR3 nucleotides read TGTGCCAGTAGTATCGGGAACTACGAGCAGTACTTC. Translated, it gives CASSIGNYEQYF.

Ten or more counts support this clonotype. This chain uses TRBV12-3 or TRBV12-4 with TRBJ1-5, with 8 bases matching TRBD1. V lost 6 bases and J lost 1; bases outside the gene matches: 5. The CDR3 consists of 15 residues. The CDR3 reads CASSLTGGSNQPQHF. The CDR3 DNA is TGTGCCAGCAGCCTCACAGGGGGGAGCAATCAGCCCCAGCATTTT.

The sample holds a few counts of this clonotype. The rearrangement uses TRBV28 and TRBJ1-6, with TRBD1 as a possible D gene (5 bases). Germline CDR1 MDHEN, CDR2 SYDVKM. There are 16 residues in the CDR3. The V gene lost 5 bases and the J gene lost 6 bases, with 17 bases spanning the gap. In DNA form, the CDR3 reads TGTGCCAGCAGTATCCAGGGAGCGCATATTAATTCACCCCTCCACTTT. This translates into CASSIQGAHINSPLHF.

This clonotype was seen ten or more times. The gene calls are TRBV5-5 and TRBJ2-5; TRBD1 aligns across 9 bases. The V gene's germline CDR1 is SGHKS and CDR2 YYEKEE (reference sequence). Trimming took 5 bases from V and 5 from J; bases not matched to a gene: 4. The length of the CDR3 is 13 residues. The CDR3 DNA is TGTGCCAGCAGTAGGACAGGGGCGGAGACCCAGTACTTC. This sequence encodes CASSRTGAETQYF. Full variable domain (remainder filled in from reference TRBV5-5 and TRBJ2-5): DAGVTQSPTHLIKTRGQQVTLRCSPISGHKSVSWYQQVLGQGPQFIFQYYEKEERGRGNFPDRFSARQFPNYSSELNVNALLLGDSALYLCASSRTGAETQYFGPGTRLLVL.

The table lists this clonotype with a few counts. The chain links TRBV30 to TRBJ2-5; perhaps TRBD1 as D (6 bases). The CDR3 is 14 residues long. Trimming left V 1 base short and J 5 bases short, with 14 bases between. Germline V lookup: CDR1 GTSNPN, CDR2 SVGIG (reference sequence). CDR3 coding DNA: TGTGCCTGGAGTGCCGCCGGGACATGGGAGACCCAGTACTTC. Translated, it gives CAWSAAGTWETQYF.

There are a few counts of this clonotype. The gene calls are TRBV6-6 and TRBJ1-1; D is ambiguous. V gave up 7 bases and J gave up 5 bases, with 8 bases separating them. The CDR3 has 11 amino acids. Germline CDR1 and CDR2: MNHNY and SVGAGI (reference sequence). Here the CDR3 reads CASKVGTEAFF. As DNA, the CDR3 is TGTGCCAGCAAGGTGGGGACTGAAGCTTTCTTT.

This clonotype was seen a few times. The chain combines TRBV9 with TRBJ1-3; D remains ambiguous. V was pared by 0 bases and J by 0 bases, with 10 bases between. The germline CDR1 and CDR2 sequences are SGDLS and YYNGEE. The CDR3 consists of 16 residues. CDR3 sequence: CASSVAEVSSGNTIYF. The DNA of the CDR3 is TGTGCCAGCAGCGTAGCGGAGGTTAGCTCTGGAAACACCATATATTTT.

This chain uses TRBV2 with TRBJ1-3, with 7 bases fitting TRBD1. The V gene's germline CDR1 is SNHLY and CDR2 FYNNEI. J was trimmed by 4 bases and V by 4 bases; bases with no gene match: 4. This CDR3 is 14 amino acids long. Here the CDR3 reads CASSVQGIGNTIYF. The CDR3 DNA follows: TGTGCCAGCAGTGTACAGGGGATAGGAAACACCATATATTTT.

This clonotype was counted only a few times. This chain uses TRBV11-1 with TRBJ2-7, with 8 bases that match TRBD1. V dropped 2 bases and J dropped 5; count of bases not matched to a gene: 8. The germline V gene has CDR1 SGHAT and CDR2 FQDESV (reference sequence). The CDR3 runs 15 residues. The CDR3, as DNA: TGTGCCAGCAGCTTACGACTTAACAGGGGGGACGAGCAGTACTTC. Protein: CASSLRLNRGDEQYF.

V and J are TRBV5-4 and TRBJ2-1; a possible D gene is TRBD2 (5 bases). The CDR3 is 14 residues long. Per germline, CDR1 SGHNT and CDR2 YYREEE (reference sequence). The V end was cut by 1 base, the J end by 8 bases, with 13 bases between. The CDR3: CASSLRGKWDEQFF. The CDR3 region has the DNA TGTGCCAGCAGCTTGAGAGGGAAGTGGGATGAGCAGTTCTTC.

This clonotype was picked up a small number of times. V gene TRBV20-1 combines with J gene TRBJ1-2; D unresolved. The V end was cut by 2 bases, the J end by 7 bases, with 17 bases between. The CDR3 sequence is 14 residues long. Germline lookup yields CDR1 DFQATT and CDR2 SNEGSKA (reference sequence). In nucleotides, the CDR3 is TGCAGTGCTAGACCCACTGGCGCGTTAAGTGGCTACACCTTC. Amino acid sequence: CSARPTGALSGYTF.

There are many counts of this clonotype. V gene TRBV5-1 combines with J gene TRBJ2-7; D call uncertain. The CDR3 spans 12 residues. The V and J ends lost 0 bases and 5 bases respectively, with 6 bases between them. The germline V gene encodes CDR1 SGHRS and CDR2 YFSETQ. The CDR3 spells CASSLALDEQYF. For the CDR3, the DNA is TGCGCCAGCAGCTTGGCCCTAGACGAGCAGTACTTC.

V and J are TRBV15 and TRBJ1-1, with D tentatively TRBD1 (6 bases). CDR1 and CDR2 from the germline V gene are LNHNV and YYDKDF (reference sequence). Deletions cut 1 base from V and 4 bases from J, with 19 bases between. CDR3 length: 17 amino acids. As DNA, the CDR3 is TGTGCCACCAGCAGAGGTGCGGACAGCGGGCACGGCACTGAAGCTTTCTTT. It specifies CATSRGADSGHGTEAFF.

This clonotype has ten or more counts. The chain is built from TRBV4-2 and TRBJ2-1, with D uncertain. This CDR3 is 16 amino acids long. Trimming removed 6 bases at V and 6 bases at J, with 21 bases between. Germline V gene sequence: CDR1 LGHNA, CDR2 YNFKEQ. This CDR3 reads CASRSPIGKFPNEQFF. CDR3 DNA sequence: TGTGCCAGCAGATCACCCATCGGTAAATTCCCCAATGAGCAGTTCTTC.

The chain links TRBV7-2 to TRBJ1-6; D is undetermined. The CDR3 spans 13 residues. The germline gives CDR1 SGHTA, CDR2 FQGNSA. V lost 1 base and J 7 bases, leaving 5 bases between the germline ends. The CDR3 reads CASSLESNSPLHF. The CDR3 nucleotides read TGTGCCAGCAGCTTAGAGTCAAATTCACCCCTCCACTTT.

This clonotype showed up just once. It may be a read error: a sequence one base away is much more abundant. CDR3 sequence reads: CASSLGGDKKIQYF. The DNA of the CDR3 is TGCGCCAGCAGCCTAGGGGGTGACAAAAAAATTCAGTACTTC. The rearrangement uses TRBV5-1 and TRBJ2-4; D may be TRBD1 (6 bases). This CDR3 spans 14 amino acids. CDR1 is SGHRS, CDR2 YFSETQ, per germline. The whole variable domain, remainder taken from reference TRBV5-1 and TRBJ2-4, is KAGVTQTPRYLIKTRGQQVTLSCSPISGHRSVSWYQQTPGQGLQFLFEYFSETQRNKGNFPGRFSGRQFSNSRSEMNVSTLELGDSALYLCASSLGGDKKIQYFGAGTRLSVL.

The V gene is TRBV7-9, the J gene TRBJ1-6; 7 nucleotides align to TRBD1. The CDR3 loop spans 16 amino acids. V lost 4 bases to trimming and J lost 1 base; unmatched junction nucleotides: 4. Germline CDR1 reads SEHNR; CDR2 reads FQNEAQ (reference sequence). CDR3 region: CASSSRTGSYNSPLHF. The CDR3 nucleotides read TGTGCCAGCAGCTCTCGGACAGGTTCCTATAATTCACCCCTCCACTTT.

The chain recombines TRBV5-6 with TRBJ2-7, with D hard to call. V lost 7 bases and J 3 bases, leaving 14 bases between the germline ends. Germline V gives CDR1 SGHDT, CDR2 YYEEEE. The CDR3 spans 13 residues. The CDR3 loop is CASGSMFRYEQYF. The DNA of the CDR3 is TGTGCCAGCGGCTCGATGTTCCGCTACGAGCAGTACTTC.

This clonotype was picked up many times. V gene TRBV27 combines with J gene TRBJ2-7; possibly TRBD1 or TRBD2 for D (5 bases each). The CDR3 is 13 residues long. V was trimmed by 8 bases and J by 7 bases, leaving 18 bases between them. CDR1 MNHEY and CDR2 SMNVEV come from the germline V gene (reference sequence). The DNA of the CDR3 is TGTGCCAGCGGGTCTGGGGCGGGTCTTGAGCAGTACTTC. Its protein product is CASGSGAGLEQYF.